The present entry profiles one T cell receptor (beta chain) with its context. There are 13 residues in the CDR3. V lost 2 bases and J 8 bases, leaving 12 bases between the germline ends. Germline V gene data show CDR1 as SGHTA and CDR2 as FQGNSA. The method was immunoSEQ multiplex PCR; TCRdb's version includes in-frame clones alone and lacks a portion of them. The sample has approximately 160,000 clones, 90% to 95% seen once. These data originate in a study of control samples from healthy donors and cancer patients. This TCR came from a woman aged 18-29 years in good health. Sample: blood. The gene calls are TRBV7-2 and TRBJ1-2; D is ambiguous. DNA of the CDR3: TGTGCCAGCAGCTTAAGTATGGTAGCGGGCTACACCTTC. Translated: CASSLSMVAGYTF. The variable domain in full, with the rest retrieved from reference TRBV7-2 and TRBJ1-2, is GAGVSQSPSNKVTEKGKDVELRCDPISGHTALYWYRQSLGQGLEFLIYFQGNSAPDKSGLPSDRFSAERTGGSVSTLTIQRTQQEDSAVYLCASSLSMVAGYTFGSGTRLTVV.